These 19 T cell receptor beta chains share one sample of origin, sequenced in a study of blood T cell repertoires in COVID-19. Data came from immunoSEQ multiplex PCR; TCRdb stores just in-frame clones and leaves some out. Here the sample spans about 180,000 clones, over 65% being singletons. Sequenced material: peripheral blood. These receptor sequences come from a person aged 65 to 79 with COVID-19, enrolled during active disease.

This rearrangement joins TRBV7-2 to TRBJ1-4, with 8 bases aligning to TRBD1. This CDR3 is 14 amino acids long. Germline lookup yields CDR1 SGHTA and CDR2 FQGNSA. The V segment lost 3 bases and the J segment 8 bases; nucleotides outside the gene matches: 5. This chain's CDR3 is CASSLRTGLEKLFF. CDR3 nucleotide sequence: TGTGCCAGCAGCTTGAGGACAGGGCTAGAAAAACTGTTTTTT.

The genes are TRBV30 and TRBJ2-3, with a possible D match to TRBD2 (6 bases). The V gene lost 1 base and the J gene lost 1 base, with 15 bases spanning the gap. The CDR3 loop spans 16 amino acids. Germline V gives CDR1 GTSNPN, CDR2 SVGIG (reference sequence). The CDR3 DNA sequence: TGTGCCTGGAGTGCTCCCTCTGAGCGGGGCACAGATACGCAGTATTTT. Protein sequence: CAWSAPSERGTDTQYF.

This chain uses TRBV28 with TRBJ2-1, with TRBD2 as a possible D gene (6 bases). Germline assignment: CDR1 MDHEN and CDR2 SYDVKM. The V end lost 10 bases, the J end lost 7 bases, and 14 bases lay between the germline ends. CDR3 size: 12 residues. CDR3 bases: TGTGCCATCACGGGAGTATGGAATGAGCAGTTCTTC. Amino acid sequence: CAITGVWNEQFF.

V usage is TRBV7-2 and J usage is TRBJ2-7; TRBD2 aligns across 13 bases. The CDR3 runs 15 residues. Germline assignment: CDR1 SGHTA and CDR2 FQGNSA. The junction had 4 bases not matched to a gene; V was cut back by 1 base and J by 7 bases. CDR3: CASSLETSGRGEQYF. CDR3 coding DNA: TGTGCCAGCAGCTTAGAAACTAGCGGGAGGGGGGAGCAGTACTTC. The full variable domain, its missing parts supplied by reference TRBV7-2 and TRBJ2-7, is GAGVSQSPSNKVTEKGKDVELRCDPISGHTALYWYRQSLGQGLEFLIYFQGNSAPDKSGLPSDRFSAERTGGSVSTLTIQRTQQEDSAVYLCASSLETSGRGEQYFGPGTRLTVT.

The gene calls are TRBV7-2 and TRBJ2-5; D call uncertain. Trimming left V 5 bases short and J 1 base short, with 11 bases between. Germline loops: CDR1 SGHTA, CDR2 FQGNSA. The CDR3 covers 14 residues. Written as DNA, the CDR3 is TGTGCCAGCAGCCCTCGTTGGGCCCAAGAGACCCAGTACTTC. This encodes CASSPRWAQETQYF. Variable domain in full (rest from reference TRBV7-2 and TRBJ2-5): GAGVSQSPSNKVTEKGKDVELRCDPISGHTALYWYRQSLGQGLEFLIYFQGNSAPDKSGLPSDRFSAERTGGSVSTLTIQRTQQEDSAVYLCASSPRWAQETQYFGPGTRLLVL.

This rearrangement joins TRBV3-1 (or the pseudogene TRBV3-2) to TRBJ2-5; TRBD1 might be the D (6 bases). The ends were cut back, 1 base at V and 5 bases at J, with 14 bases in the middle. Germline-derived CDR1 and CDR2 are LGHDT and YNNKEL (reference sequence). CDR3 length: 15 amino acids. The CDR3 DNA sequence: TGTGCCAGCAGCCAAGTTCTGGGGGCGCGGGAGACCCAGTACTTC. This gives the protein CASSQVLGARETQYF.

The chain employs TRBV6-2 or TRBV6-3 and TRBJ2-1; perhaps TRBD1 as D (7 bases). Germline V gives CDR1 MNHEY, CDR2 SVGEGT. V lost 1 base, J lost 6 bases, and 16 bases lay in between. The CDR3 totals 16 residues. CDR3 amino acids: CASSYLPRGDPNEQFF. CDR3 coding DNA: TGTGCCAGCAGTTACTTGCCCAGGGGGGACCCCAATGAGCAGTTCTTC.

The chain couples TRBV19 to TRBJ2-2, with D perhaps TRBD2 (6 bases). The germline V gene encodes CDR1 LNHDA and CDR2 SQIVND (reference sequence). The CDR3 is 18 amino acids. Trimming left V 1 base short and J 6 bases short, with 21 bases between. The chain's CDR3 is CASSIVQWEAFKAGELFF. CDR3 in DNA: TGTGCCAGTAGTATAGTTCAGTGGGAGGCGTTCAAGGCCGGGGAGCTGTTTTTT.

The rearrangement links TRBV28 to TRBJ1-1; no clear D. This CDR3 region has 12 residues. CDR1 and CDR2 (germline): MDHEN, SYDVKM. Trimming pared 3 bases from V and 6 bases from J, leaving 8 bases between. In DNA, the CDR3 is TGTGCCAGCAGTTTTTCGACACCTGAAGCTTTCTTT. Translating it yields CASSFSTPEAFF. The whole variable domain, remainder taken from reference TRBV28 and TRBJ1-1, is DVKVTQSSRYLVKRTGEKVFLECVQDMDHENMFWYRQDPGLGLRLIYFSYDVKMKEKGDIPEGYSVSREKKERFSLILESASTNQTSMYLCASSFSTPEAFFGQGTRLTVV.

The chain is built from TRBV30 and TRBJ1-6; the D gene is possibly TRBD1 (5 bases). Deletions cut 8 bases from V and 10 bases from J, with 18 bases between. The length of the CDR3 is 13 residues. Germline CDR1 is GTSNPN and CDR2 is SVGIG (reference sequence). The CDR3 coding sequence is TGTGCCCTCGGAGGGGTGTCAGGGTCACCCCTCCACTTT. Encoded protein: CALGGVSGSPLHF.

The chain links TRBV5-6 to TRBJ1-5; perhaps TRBD1 as D (6 bases). This CDR3 is 16 amino acids long. Per the germline V gene, CDR1 is SGHDT and CDR2 is YYEEEE. V dropped 4 bases and J dropped 6 bases, with 20 bases sitting between them. CDR3 DNA sequence: TGTGCCAGCAGCACCAAAGCTACAGGGCACTCTCAGCCCCAGCATTTT. Amino acids: CASSTKATGHSQPQHF.

The V and J genes are TRBV28 and TRBJ2-7; 9 nucleotides line up with TRBD2. The CDR3 totals 15 residues. Germline V gene data show CDR1 as MDHEN and CDR2 as SYDVKM. The ends lost 7 bases at V and 4 bases at J; junction bases unmatched: 11. CDR3 amino acids: CASIRGAGGGYEQYF. CDR3 DNA sequence: TGTGCCAGCATCAGAGGGGCGGGAGGGGGGTACGAGCAGTACTTC.

The chain couples TRBV21-1 to TRBJ2-7; no DNA check was done on the table's D call, TRBD2. TRBV21-1 is a pseudogene. This CDR3 has 17 amino acids. CDR3 DNA: TGTGCCAGCACCTCAACTAGCGGGGGGCCCCGGGTCTACGAGCAGTACTTC. This sequence encodes CASTSTSGGPRVYEQYF.

The chain links TRBV5-4 to TRBJ2-2, with D possibly being TRBD1 (6 bases). CDR3 size: 16 residues. The germline V gene has CDR1 SGHNT and CDR2 YYREEE (reference sequence). V was cut by 4 bases and J by 4 bases, with 17 bases left in between. CDR3 amino acids: CASSPRQGMSTGELFF. The CDR3 DNA sequence: TGTGCCAGCAGCCCCCGGCAGGGGATGAGCACCGGGGAGCTGTTTTTT.

V usage is TRBV13 and J usage is TRBJ1-1, with 7 bases identical to TRBD1. V dropped 3 bases and J dropped 4; count of bases not matched to a gene: 2. From germline, CDR1 is PRHDT and CDR2 FYEKMQ (reference sequence). The CDR3 runs 13 residues. CDR3 loop: CASSFRGSTEAFF. The CDR3, as DNA: TGTGCCAGCAGCTTCAGGGGGAGCACTGAAGCTTTCTTT. Together with reference TRBV13 and TRBJ1-1, the CDR3 gives the full variable domain: AAGVIQSPRHLIKEKRETATLKCYPIPRHDTVYWYQQGPGQDPQFLISFYEKMQSDKGSIPDRFSAQQFSDYHSELNMSSLELGDSALYFCASSFRGSTEAFFGQGTRLTVV.

This clone was found once. This chain joins TRBV6-5 and TRBJ2-2, with 7 bases matching TRBD2. V shed 6 bases and J 1 base; nucleotides not matched to a gene: 5. Germline CDR1 MNHEY, CDR2 SVGAGI. This CDR3 has 15 amino acids. CDR3 loop: CASSRAGMNTGELFF. The CDR3 DNA sequence: TGTGCCAGCAGCCGAGCGGGGATGAACACCGGGGAGCTGTTTTTT.

This clone was observed a handful of times. This chain joins TRBV6-5 and TRBJ2-5, with TRBD2 as a possible D gene (6 bases). This CDR3 has 15 amino acids. CDR1 MNHEY and CDR2 SVGAGI come from the germline V gene. V was shortened by 8 bases and J by 3 bases, with 19 bases between the two germline ends. The CDR3 nucleotides are TGTGCCAGCGGTAGGCGGGGTGTGGGGGAAGAGACCCAGTACTTC. Its protein product is CASGRRGVGEETQYF.

The chain recombines TRBV5-6 with TRBJ1-1; maybe TRBD1 (5 bases). The CDR3 contains 13 residues. V lost 4 bases and J 11 bases, leaving 18 bases between the germline ends. Looked up from germline, CDR1 is SGHDT and CDR2 is YYEEEE. CDR3 region: CASSLRQPLVAFF. The CDR3 nucleotides read TGTGCCAGCAGCCTTCGACAGCCCCTGGTCGCTTTCTTT. Full variable domain (missing parts from reference TRBV5-6 and TRBJ1-1): DAGVTQSPTHLIKTRGQQVTLRCSPKSGHDTVSWYQQALGQGPQFIFQYYEEEERQRGNFPDRFSGHQFPNYSSELNVNALLLGDSALYLCASSLRQPLVAFFGQGTRLTVV.

V usage is TRBV19 and J usage is TRBJ1-2, with 7 bases fitting TRBD1. This CDR3 has 16 residues. Germline V lookup: CDR1 LNHDA, CDR2 SQIVND (reference sequence). Trimming removed 1 base from V and 6 bases from J; junction bases left unmatched: 11. For the CDR3, the DNA is TGTGCCAGTAGTATAGTCGGCGGACAGGTTCTTGATGGCTACACCTTC. Its translation: CASSIVGGQVLDGYTF.